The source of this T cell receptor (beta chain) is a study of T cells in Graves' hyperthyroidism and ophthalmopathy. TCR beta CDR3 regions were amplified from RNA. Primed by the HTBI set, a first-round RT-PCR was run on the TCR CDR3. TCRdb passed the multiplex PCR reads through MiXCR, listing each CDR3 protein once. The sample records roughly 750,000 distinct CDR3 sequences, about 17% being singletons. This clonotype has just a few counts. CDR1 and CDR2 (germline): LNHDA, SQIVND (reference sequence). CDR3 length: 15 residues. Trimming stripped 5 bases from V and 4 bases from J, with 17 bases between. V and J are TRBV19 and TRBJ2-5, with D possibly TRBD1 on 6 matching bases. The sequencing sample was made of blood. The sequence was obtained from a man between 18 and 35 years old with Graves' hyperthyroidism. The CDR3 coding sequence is TGTGCCAGTAGTCGCCGACAGGCCAGTTTAGAGACCCAGTACTTC. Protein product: CASSRRQASLETQYF. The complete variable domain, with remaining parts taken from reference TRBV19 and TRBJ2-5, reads DGGITQSPKYLFRKEGQNVTLSCEQNLNHDAMYWYRQDPGQGLRLIYYSQIVNDFQKGDIAEGYSVSREKKESFPLTVTSAQKNPTAFYLCASSRRQASLETQYFGPGTRLLVL.